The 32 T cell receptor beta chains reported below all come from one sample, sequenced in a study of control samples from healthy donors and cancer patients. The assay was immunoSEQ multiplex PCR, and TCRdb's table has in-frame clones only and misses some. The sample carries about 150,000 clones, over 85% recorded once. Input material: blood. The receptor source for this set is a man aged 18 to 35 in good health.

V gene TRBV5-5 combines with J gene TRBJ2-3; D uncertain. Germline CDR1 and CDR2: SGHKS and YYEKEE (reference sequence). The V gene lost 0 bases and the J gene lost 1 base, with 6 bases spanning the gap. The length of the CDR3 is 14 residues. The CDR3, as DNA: TGTGCCAGCAGCTTGGGTGGGGGCACAGATACGCAGTATTTT. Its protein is CASSLGGGTDTQYF. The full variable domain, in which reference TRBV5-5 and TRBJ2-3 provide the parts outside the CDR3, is DAGVTQSPTHLIKTRGQQVTLRCSPISGHKSVSWYQQVLGQGPQFIFQYYEKEERGRGNFPDRFSARQFPNYSSELNVNALLLGDSALYLCASSLGGGTDTQYFGPGTRLTVL.

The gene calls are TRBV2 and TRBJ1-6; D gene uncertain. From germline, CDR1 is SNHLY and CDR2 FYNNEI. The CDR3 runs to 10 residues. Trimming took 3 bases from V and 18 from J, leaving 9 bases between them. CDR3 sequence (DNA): TGTGCCAGCAGTGACCTGAGGCCCCACTTT. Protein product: CASSDLRPHF. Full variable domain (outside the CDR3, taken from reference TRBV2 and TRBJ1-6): EPEVTQTPSHQVTQMGQEVILRCVPISNHLYFYWYRQILGQKVEFLVSFYNNEISEKSEIFDDQFSVERPDGSNFTLKIRSTKLEDSAMYFCASSDLRPHFGNGTRLTVT.

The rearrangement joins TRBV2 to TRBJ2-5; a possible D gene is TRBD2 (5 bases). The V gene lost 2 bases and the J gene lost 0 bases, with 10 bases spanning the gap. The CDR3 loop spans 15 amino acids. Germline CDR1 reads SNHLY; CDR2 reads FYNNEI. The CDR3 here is CASSESGLNQETQYF. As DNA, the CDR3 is TGTGCCAGCAGTGAATCAGGACTGAACCAAGAGACCCAGTACTTC.

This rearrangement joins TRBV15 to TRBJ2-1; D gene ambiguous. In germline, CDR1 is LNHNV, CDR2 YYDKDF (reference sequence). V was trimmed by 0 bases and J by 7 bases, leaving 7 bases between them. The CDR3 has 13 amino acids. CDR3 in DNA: TGTGCCACCAGCAGAGAAATAAAGAATGAGCAGTTCTTC. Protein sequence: CATSREIKNEQFF.

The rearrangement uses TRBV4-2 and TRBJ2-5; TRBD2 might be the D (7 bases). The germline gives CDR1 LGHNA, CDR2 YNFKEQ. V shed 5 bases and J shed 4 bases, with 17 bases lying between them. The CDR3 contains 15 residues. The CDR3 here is CASSGGARGAETQYF. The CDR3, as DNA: TGTGCCAGCAGCGGGGGGGCGCGGGGTGCAGAGACCCAGTACTTC.

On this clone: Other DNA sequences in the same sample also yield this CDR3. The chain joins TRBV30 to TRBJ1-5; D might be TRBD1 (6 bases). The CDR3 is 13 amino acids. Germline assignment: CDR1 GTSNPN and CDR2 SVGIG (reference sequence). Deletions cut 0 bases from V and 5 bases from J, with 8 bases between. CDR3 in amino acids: CAWSVRGDQPQHF. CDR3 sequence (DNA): TGTGCCTGGAGTGTCAGGGGCGATCAGCCCCAGCATTTT.

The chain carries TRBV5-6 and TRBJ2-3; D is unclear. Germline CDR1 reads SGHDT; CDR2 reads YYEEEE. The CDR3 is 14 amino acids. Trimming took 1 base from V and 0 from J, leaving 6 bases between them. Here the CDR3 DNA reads TGTGCCAGCAGCTTGTTCCGGAGCACAGATACGCAGTATTTT. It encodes CASSLFRSTDTQYF.

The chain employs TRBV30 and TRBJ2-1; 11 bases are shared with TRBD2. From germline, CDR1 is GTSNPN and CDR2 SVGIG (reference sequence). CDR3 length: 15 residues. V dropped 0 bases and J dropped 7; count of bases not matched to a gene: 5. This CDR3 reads CAWSVLAGVYNEQFF. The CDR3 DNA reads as TGTGCCTGGAGTGTACTAGCGGGAGTGTATAATGAGCAGTTCTTC.

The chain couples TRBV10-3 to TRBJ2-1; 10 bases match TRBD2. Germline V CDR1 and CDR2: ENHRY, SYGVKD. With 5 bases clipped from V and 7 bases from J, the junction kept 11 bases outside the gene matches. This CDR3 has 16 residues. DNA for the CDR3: TGTGCCATCAGTTCCCTAGCGGGAGAAGGTTTAAATGAGCAGTTCTTC. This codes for CAISSLAGEGLNEQFF.

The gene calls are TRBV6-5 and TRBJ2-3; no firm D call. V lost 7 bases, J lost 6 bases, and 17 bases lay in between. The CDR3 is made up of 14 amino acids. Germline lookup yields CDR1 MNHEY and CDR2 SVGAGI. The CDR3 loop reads CASTRRSGLDTQYF. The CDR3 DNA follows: TGTGCCAGCACCCGACGGAGTGGTTTGGATACGCAGTATTTT.

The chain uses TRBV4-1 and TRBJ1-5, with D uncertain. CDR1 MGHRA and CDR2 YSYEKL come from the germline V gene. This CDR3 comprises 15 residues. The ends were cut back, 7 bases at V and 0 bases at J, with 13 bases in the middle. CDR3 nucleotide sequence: TGCGCCAGCACCCTCCGAGGTAGTAGCAATCAGCCCCAGCATTTT. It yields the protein CASTLRGSSNQPQHF.

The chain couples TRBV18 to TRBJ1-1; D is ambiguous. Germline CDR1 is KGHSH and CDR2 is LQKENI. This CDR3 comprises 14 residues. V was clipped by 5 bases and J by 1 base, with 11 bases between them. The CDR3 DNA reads TGTGCCAGCTCATTGGCCACAGAGAACACTGAAGCTTTCTTT. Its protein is CASSLATENTEAFF.

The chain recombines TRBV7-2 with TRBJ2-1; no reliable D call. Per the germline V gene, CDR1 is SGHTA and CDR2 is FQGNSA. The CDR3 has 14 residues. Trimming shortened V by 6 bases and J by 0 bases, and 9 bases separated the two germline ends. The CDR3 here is CASRSPSSYNEQFF. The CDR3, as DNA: TGTGCCAGCAGGTCGCCTAGCTCCTACAATGAGCAGTTCTTC.

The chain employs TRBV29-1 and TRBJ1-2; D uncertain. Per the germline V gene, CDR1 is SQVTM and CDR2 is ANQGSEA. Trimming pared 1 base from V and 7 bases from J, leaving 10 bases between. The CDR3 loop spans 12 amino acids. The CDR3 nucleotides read TGCAGCGTTGAAGGCCAGGAGGTTGGCTACACCTTC. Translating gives CSVEGQEVGYTF.

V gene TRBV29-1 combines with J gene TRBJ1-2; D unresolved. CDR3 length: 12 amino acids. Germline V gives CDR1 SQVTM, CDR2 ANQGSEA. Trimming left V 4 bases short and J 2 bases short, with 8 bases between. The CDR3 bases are TGCAGCGTTGCAGGTACCAACTATGGCTACACCTTC. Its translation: CSVAGTNYGYTF.

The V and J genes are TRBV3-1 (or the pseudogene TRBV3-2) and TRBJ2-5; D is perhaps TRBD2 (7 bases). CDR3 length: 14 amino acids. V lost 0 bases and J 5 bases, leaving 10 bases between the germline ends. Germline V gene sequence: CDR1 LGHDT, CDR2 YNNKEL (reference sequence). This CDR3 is CASSQEGGGETQYF. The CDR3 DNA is TGTGCCAGCAGCCAAGAAGGCGGGGGCGAGACCCAGTACTTC.

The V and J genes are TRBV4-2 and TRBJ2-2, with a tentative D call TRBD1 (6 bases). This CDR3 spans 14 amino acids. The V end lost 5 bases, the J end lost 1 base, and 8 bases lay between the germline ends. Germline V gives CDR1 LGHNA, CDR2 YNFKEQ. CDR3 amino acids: CASSSGVNTGELFF. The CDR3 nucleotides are TGTGCCAGCAGCTCAGGGGTGAACACCGGGGAGCTGTTTTTT.

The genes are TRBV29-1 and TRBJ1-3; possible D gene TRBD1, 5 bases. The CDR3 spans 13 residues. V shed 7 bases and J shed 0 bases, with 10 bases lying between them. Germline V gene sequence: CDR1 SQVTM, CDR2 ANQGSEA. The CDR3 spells CSARTSSGNTIYF. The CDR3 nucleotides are TGCAGCGCCAGGACAAGCTCTGGAAACACCATATATTTT. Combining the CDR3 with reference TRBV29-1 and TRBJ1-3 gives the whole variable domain SAVISQKPSRDICQRGTSLTIQCQVDSQVTMMFWYRQQPGQSLTLIATANQGSEATYESGFVIDKFPISRPNLTFSTLTVSNMSPEDSSIYLCSARTSSGNTIYFGEGSWLTVV.

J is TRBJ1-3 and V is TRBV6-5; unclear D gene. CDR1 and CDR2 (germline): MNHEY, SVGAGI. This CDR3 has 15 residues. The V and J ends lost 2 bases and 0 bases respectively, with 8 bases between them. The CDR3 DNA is TGTGCCAGCAGTTACCACTCCAACTCTGGAAACACCATATATTTT. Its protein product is CASSYHSNSGNTIYF.

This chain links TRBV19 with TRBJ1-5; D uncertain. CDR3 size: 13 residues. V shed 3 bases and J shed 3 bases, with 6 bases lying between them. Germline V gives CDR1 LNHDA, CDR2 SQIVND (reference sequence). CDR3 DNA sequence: TGTGCCAGTAGTATCTCTCCCAATCAGCCCCAGCATTTT. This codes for CASSISPNQPQHF.

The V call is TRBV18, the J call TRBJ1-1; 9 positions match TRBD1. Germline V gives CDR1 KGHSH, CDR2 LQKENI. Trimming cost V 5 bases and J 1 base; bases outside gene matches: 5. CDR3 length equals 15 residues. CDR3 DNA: TGTGCCAGCTCATCTCGGACAGGGGAGAACACTGAAGCTTTCTTT. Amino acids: CASSSRTGENTEAFF.

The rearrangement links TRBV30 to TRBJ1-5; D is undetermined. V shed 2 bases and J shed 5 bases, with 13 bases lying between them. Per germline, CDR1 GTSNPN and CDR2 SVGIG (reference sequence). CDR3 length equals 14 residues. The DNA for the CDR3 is TGTGCCTGGAGTATGACTGCAGAGCATCAGCCCCAGCATTTT. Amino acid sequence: CAWSMTAEHQPQHF.

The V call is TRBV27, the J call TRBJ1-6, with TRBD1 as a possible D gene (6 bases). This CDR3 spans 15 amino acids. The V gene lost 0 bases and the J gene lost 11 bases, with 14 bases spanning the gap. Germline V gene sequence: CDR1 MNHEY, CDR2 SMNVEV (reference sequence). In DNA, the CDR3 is TGTGCCAGCAGTTTATCCCCTAGGGGGGGGACACCCCTCCACTTT. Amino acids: CASSLSPRGGTPLHF.

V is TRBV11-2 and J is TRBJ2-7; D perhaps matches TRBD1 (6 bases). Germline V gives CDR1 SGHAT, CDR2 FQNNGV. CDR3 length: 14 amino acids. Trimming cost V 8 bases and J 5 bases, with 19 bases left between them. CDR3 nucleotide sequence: TGTGCCAGCGCAAATCACAGGGCAACGGACGAGCAGTACTTC. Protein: CASANHRATDEQYF.

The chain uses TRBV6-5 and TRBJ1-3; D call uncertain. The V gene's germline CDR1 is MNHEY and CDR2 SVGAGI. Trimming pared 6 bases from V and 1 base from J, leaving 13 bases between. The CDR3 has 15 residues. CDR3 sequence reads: CASRLDVRSGNTIYF. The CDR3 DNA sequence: TGTGCCAGCAGACTAGACGTGAGGTCTGGAAACACCATATATTTT.

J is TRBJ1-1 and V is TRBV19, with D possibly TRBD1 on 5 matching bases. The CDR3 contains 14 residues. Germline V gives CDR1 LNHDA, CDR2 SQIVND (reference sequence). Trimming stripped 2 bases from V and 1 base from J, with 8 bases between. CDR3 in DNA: TGTGCCAGTAGTATAAGGGGACCGAACACTGAAGCTTTCTTT. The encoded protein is CASSIRGPNTEAFF.

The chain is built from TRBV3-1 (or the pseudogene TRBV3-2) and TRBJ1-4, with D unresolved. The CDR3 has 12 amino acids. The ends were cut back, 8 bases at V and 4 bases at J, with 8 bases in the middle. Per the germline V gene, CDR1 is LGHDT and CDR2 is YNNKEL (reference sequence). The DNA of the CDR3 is TGTGCCAGCCAGGAGATTAATGAAAAACTGTTTTTT. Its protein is CASQEINEKLFF.

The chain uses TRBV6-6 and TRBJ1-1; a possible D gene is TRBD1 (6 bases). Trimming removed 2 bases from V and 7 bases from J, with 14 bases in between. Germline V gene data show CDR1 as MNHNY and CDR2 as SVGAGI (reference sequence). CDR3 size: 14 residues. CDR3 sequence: CASSYGGATVEAFF. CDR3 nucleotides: TGTGCCAGCAGTTACGGGGGGGCCACCGTTGAAGCTTTCTTT.

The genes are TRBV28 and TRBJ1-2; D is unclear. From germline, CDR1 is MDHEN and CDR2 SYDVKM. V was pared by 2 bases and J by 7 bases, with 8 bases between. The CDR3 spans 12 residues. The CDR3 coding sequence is TGTGCCAGCAGTTTAGTCCCGCCTGGCTACACCTTC. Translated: CASSLVPPGYTF.

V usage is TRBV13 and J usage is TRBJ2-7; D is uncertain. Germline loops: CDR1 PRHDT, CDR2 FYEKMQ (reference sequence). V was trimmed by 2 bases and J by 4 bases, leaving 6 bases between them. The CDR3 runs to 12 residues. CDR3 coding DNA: TGTGCCAGCAGCTTACGCAGTTACGAGCAGTACTTC. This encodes CASSLRSYEQYF. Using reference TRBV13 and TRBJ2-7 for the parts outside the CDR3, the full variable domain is AAGVIQSPRHLIKEKRETATLKCYPIPRHDTVYWYQQGPGQDPQFLISFYEKMQSDKGSIPDRFSAQQFSDYHSELNMSSLELGDSALYFCASSLRSYEQYFGPGTRLTVT.

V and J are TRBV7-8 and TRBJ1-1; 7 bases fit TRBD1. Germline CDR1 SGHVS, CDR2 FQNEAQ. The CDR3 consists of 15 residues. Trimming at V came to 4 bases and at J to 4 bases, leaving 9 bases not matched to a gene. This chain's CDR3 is CASSWMTGTFTEAFF. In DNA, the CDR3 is TGTGCCAGCAGCTGGATGACAGGGACCTTCACTGAAGCTTTCTTT.

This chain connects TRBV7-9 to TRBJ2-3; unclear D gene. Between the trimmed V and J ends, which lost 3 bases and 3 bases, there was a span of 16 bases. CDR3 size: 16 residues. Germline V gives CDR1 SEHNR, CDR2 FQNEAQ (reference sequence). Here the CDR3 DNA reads TGTGCCAGCAGCTTTCTGACTTTGACTGGAACAGATACGCAGTATTTT. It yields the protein CASSFLTLTGTDTQYF.